This entry features one T cell receptor beta chain sequence. Its target antigen remains unknown. Base qualities were left out, and no much larger clone turns up one base away. These data originate in a study of blood T cell repertoires in COVID-19 (dated by TCRdb to 2019 to 2021). About the investigation overall: Samples covering the acute and convalescent phases of COVID-19 were provided by collaborators in the United States, Italy and Spain. The material from the prospective study consisted of cDNA or gDNA derived from T cells, B-cell-depleted T cells, or PBMCs. The dataset comprised deeply sampled blood TCRbeta repertoires from subjects exposed to, actively infected with, or recovered from COVID-19. The repertoires were released in a freely available public database meant as a resource for research on the immune response to SARS-CoV-2. Samples were obtained from the ongoing ImmuneRACE study (first 160 participants) and from 1,254 subjects provided by 6 global collaborators. Sample metadata almost always included a de-identified subject ID, COVID-19 status, age in years and sex. Where HLA class I and class II types were available, the types were taken from metadata supplied by the sample provider, not from assay-based typing.

The immunoSEQ Assay, a bias-controlled multiplex PCR, was used to amplify TCRbeta CDR3 regions from genomic DNA. The published analysis was carried out like this. Nucleated cell counts per sample were estimated from amplification of reference gene primers within the assay. To quantify the absolute abundance of each unique TCRbeta CDR3 rearrangement, sequence reads were collapsed and filtered. Productive Simpson clonality was computed per sample as the square root of Simpson's diversity index over productive rearrangements. The immuneACCESS repertoire file appears here via TCRdb, limited to in-frame rearrangements. These files lack a portion of the clones; in checked studies, under half of the deficit traces to unresolved V genes, and the cause of the others is not known. V, J and clone size are those of that table, while D and trimming were read from the DNA. The sample table lists approximately 220,000 clones, approximately 80% of them with a count of one. The ten largest account for over 7% of the sample.

The CDR3 measures 14 amino acids from cysteine to phenylalanine. Only the CDR3 part of the read is kept: 42 bases, read in frame from the first base. V ends up 7 bases short and J 8 bases short, with an unmatched junction base count of 7. CDR1 and CDR2, looked up from the germline V gene, are SNHLY and FYNNEI. The research as a whole found: How much clinical and demographic metadata was included differed by source and by participant, and the metadata was provided uncurated.

Participants in the prospective study were enrolled through a virtual design, were aged about 18 to 90 years, and lived in 24 United States geographic areas. Cohort assignment in the prospective study relied on participant-reported clinical history from a screening survey and a study questionnaire. In the prospective study, mobile phlebotomists collected whole blood, serum and a nasopharyngeal or oropharyngeal swab from each participant. Over a roughly 2-month period, participants in the prospective study had the option of providing additional blood draws and questionnaires. Prospective study blood samples were shipped either frozen or at room temperature before DNA extraction.

Recombination joined TRBV2 with TRBJ1-6; 8 bases in between match TRBD1. Sequencing was done on a sample of PBMCs or T cells enriched from blood (not recorded which). This clonotype was obtained from a woman aged 40-49 years with acute COVID-19. CDR3 region: CASIWTGKDSPLHF. DNA sequence: TGTGCCAGCATCTGGACAGGGAAGGATTCACCCCTCCACTTT. Extended through the reference TRBV2 and TRBJ1-6 proteins, this CDR3 yields the full variable domain: EPEVTQTPSHQVTQMGQEVILRCVPISNHLYFYWYRQILGQKVEFLVSFYNNEISEKSEIFDDQFSVERPDGSNFTLKIRSTKLEDSAMYFCASIWTGKDSPLHFGNGTRLTVT.